This TCR beta chain comes out of a study of CD8+ T cells in alopecia areata. As for the study in general: Oral tofacitinib (5 to 10 mg twice daily) was administered to treated patients.

Extraction and reverse transcription of RNA yielded cDNA as the sequencing template. Method: immunoSEQ multiplex PCR; TCRdb's copy keeps in-frame clones and lacks some. The table includes just over 150,000 clones, about three fifths detected once. Germline trimming cut 4 bases from V and 1 base from J; bases unmatched to any gene: 6. This CDR3 has 14 residues. CDR1 GTSNPN and CDR2 SVGIG come from the germline V gene (reference sequence). Treatment described: oral pan-JAK inhibitor, 5-10 mg twice daily. The sequenced sample was CD4+ T cells sorted from blood, obtained at week 4, from a patient treated with tofacitinib. The V call is TRBV30, the J call TRBJ2-7; 8 positions agree with TRBD1. This clonotype originated in a human donor with alopecia areata. CDR3 protein: CAWIRTGSSYEQYF. CDR3 sequence (DNA): TGTGCCTGGATCAGGACAGGGAGTTCCTACGAGCAGTACTTC.